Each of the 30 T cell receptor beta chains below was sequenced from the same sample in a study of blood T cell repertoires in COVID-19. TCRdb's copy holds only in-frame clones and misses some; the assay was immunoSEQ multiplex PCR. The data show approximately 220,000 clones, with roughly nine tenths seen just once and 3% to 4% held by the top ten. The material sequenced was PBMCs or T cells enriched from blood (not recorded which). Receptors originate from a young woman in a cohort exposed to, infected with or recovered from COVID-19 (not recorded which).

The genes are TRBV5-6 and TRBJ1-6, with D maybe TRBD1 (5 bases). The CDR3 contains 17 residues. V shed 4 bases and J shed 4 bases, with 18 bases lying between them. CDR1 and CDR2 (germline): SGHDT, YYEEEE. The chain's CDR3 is CASSPPGGDLYNSPLHF. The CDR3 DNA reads TGTGCCAGCAGCCCCCCCGGGGGGGATCTGTATAATTCACCCCTCCACTTT.

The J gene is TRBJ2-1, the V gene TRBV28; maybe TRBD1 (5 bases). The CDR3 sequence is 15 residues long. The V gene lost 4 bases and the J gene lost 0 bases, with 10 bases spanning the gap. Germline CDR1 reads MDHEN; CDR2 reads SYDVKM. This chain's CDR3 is CASSSAGSSYNEQFF. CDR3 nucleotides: TGTGCCAGCAGTTCCGCAGGGTCCTCCTACAATGAGCAGTTCTTC.

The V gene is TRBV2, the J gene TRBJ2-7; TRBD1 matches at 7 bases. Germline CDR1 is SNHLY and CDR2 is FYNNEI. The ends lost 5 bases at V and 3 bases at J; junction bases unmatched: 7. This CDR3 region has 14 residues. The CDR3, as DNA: TGTGCCAGCAGTCTTACGACAGGGATCTACGAGCAGTACTTC. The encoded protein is CASSLTTGIYEQYF.

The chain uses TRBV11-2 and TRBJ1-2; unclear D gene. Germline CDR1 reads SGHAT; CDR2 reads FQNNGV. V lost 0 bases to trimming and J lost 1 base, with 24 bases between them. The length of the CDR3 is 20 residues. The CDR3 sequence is CASSLEWFEQPLKYNYGYTF. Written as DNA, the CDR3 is TGTGCCAGCAGCTTAGAATGGTTCGAACAGCCCCTGAAGTATAACTATGGCTACACCTTC.

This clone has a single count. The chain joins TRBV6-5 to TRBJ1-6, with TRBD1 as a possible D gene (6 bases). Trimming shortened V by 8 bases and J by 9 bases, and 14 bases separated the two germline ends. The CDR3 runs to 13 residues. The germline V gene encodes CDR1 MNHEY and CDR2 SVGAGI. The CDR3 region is CASAGTRSSPLHF. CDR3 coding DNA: TGTGCCAGCGCCGGGACAAGATCTTCACCCCTCCACTTT.

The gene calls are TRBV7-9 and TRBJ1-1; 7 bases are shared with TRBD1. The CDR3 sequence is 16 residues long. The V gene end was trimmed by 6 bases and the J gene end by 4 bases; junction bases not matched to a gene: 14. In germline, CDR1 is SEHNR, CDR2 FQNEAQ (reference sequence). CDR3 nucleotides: TGTGCCAGCAGGTCAGCCCAACGACAGGGCCCCACTGAAGCTTTCTTT. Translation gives CASRSAQRQGPTEAFF.

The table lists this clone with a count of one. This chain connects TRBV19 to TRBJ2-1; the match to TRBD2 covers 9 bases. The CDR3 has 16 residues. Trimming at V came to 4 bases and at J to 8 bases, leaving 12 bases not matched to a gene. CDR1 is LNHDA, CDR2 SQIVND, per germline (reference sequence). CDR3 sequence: CASSTEGGRAGYEQFF. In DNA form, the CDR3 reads TGTGCCAGTAGTACCGAAGGCGGGAGGGCCGGCTATGAGCAGTTCTTC.

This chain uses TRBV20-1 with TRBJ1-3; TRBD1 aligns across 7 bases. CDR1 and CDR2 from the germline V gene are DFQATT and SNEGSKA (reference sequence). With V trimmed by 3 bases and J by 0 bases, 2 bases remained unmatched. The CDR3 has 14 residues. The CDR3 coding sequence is TGCAGTGCTAGTACAGGGGACTCTGGAAACACCATATATTTT. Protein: CSASTGDSGNTIYF.

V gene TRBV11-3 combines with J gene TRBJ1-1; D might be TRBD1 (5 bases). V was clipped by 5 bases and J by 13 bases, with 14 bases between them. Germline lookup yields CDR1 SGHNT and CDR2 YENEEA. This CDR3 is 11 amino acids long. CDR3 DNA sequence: TGTGCCAGCAGCACCACGGACAAATTTTTCTTT. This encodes CASSTTDKFFF.

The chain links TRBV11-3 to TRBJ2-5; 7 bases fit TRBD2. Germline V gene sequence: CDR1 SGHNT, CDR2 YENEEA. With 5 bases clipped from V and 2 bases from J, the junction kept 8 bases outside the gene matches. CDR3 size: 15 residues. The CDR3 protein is CASSPPSGGQETQYF. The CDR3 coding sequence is TGTGCCAGCAGCCCCCCTTCGGGGGGTCAAGAGACCCAGTACTTC.

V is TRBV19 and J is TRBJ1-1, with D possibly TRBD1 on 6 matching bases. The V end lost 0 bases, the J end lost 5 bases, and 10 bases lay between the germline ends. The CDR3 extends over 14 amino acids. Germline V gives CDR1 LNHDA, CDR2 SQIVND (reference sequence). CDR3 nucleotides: TGTGCCAGTAGTATAGATACAGGGTTTACTGAAGCTTTCTTT. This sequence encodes CASSIDTGFTEAFF.

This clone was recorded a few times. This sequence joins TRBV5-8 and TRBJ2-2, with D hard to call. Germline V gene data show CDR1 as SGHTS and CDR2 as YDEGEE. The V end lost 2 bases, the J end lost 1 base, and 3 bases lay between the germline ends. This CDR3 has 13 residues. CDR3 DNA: TGTGCCAGCAGCTTCAGGAACACCGGGGAGCTGTTTTTT. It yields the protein CASSFRNTGELFF.

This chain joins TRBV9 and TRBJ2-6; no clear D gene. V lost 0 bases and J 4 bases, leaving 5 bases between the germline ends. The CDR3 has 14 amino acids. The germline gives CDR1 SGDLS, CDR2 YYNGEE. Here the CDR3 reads CASSVGSGANVLTF. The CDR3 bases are TGTGCCAGCAGCGTAGGGAGCGGGGCCAACGTCCTGACTTTC.

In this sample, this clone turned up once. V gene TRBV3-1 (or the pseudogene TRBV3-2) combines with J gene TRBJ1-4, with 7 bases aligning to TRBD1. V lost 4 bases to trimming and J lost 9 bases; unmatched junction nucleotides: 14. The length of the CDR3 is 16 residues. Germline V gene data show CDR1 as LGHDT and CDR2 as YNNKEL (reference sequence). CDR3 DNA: TGTGCCAGCAGCCCTCTCAGGGGGGCAGGGATTCAAAAACTGTTTTTT. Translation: CASSPLRGAGIQKLFF.

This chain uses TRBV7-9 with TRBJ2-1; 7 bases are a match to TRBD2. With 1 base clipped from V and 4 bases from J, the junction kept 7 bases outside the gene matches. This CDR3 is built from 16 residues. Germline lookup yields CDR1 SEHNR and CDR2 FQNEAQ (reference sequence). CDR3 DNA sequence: TGTGCCAGCAGCTTAGATCGGCTAGCGGTGTACAATGAGCAGTTCTTC. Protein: CASSLDRLAVYNEQFF. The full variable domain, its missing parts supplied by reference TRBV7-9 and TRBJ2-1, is DTGVSQNPRHKITKRGQNVTFRCDPISEHNRLYWYRQTLGQGPEFLTYFQNEAQLEKSRLLSDRFSAERPKGSFSTLEIQRTEQGDSAMYLCASSLDRLAVYNEQFFGPGTRLTVL.

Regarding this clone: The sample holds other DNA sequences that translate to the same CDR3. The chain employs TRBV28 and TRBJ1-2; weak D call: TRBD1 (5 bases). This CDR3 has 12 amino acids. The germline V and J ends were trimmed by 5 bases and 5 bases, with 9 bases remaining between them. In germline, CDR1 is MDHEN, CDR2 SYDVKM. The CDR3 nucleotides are TGTGCCAGCAGTCTGACAGTTTATGGCTACACCTTC. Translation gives CASSLTVYGYTF.

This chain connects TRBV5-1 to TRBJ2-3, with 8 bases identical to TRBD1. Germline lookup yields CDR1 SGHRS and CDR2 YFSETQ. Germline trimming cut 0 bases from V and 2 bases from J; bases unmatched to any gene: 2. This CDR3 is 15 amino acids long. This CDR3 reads CASSLAGQVTDTQYF. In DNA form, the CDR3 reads TGCGCCAGCAGCTTGGCGGGACAGGTCACAGATACGCAGTATTTT.

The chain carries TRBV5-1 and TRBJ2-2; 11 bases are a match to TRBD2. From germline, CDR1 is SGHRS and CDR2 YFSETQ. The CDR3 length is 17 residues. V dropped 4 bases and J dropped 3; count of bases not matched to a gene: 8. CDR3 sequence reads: CASSTPLAGDYTGELFF. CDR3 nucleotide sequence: TGCGCCAGCAGCACCCCACTAGCGGGGGATTACACCGGGGAGCTGTTTTTT.

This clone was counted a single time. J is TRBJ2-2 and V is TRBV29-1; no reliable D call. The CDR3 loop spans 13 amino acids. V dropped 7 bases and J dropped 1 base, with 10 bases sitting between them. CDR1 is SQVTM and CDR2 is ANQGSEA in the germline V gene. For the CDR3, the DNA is TGCAGCGCCTCCCACGGGAACACCGGGGAGCTGTTTTTT. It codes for CSASHGNTGELFF.

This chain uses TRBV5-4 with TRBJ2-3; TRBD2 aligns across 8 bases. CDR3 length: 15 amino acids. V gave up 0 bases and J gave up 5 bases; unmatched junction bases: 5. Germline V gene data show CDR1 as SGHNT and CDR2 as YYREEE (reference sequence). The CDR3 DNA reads TGTGCCAGCAGCTTGGCTGGCGGGGGGCAAGATACGCAGTATTTT. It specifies CASSLAGGGQDTQYF.

DNA of the CDR3: TGCGCCAGCAGCCAAAAACCCGGGACAACTAAATATTCTAACTATGGCTACACCTTC. Its translation is CASSQKPGTTKYSNYGYTF. This rearrangement joins TRBV4-1 to TRBJ1-2, with D perhaps TRBD1 (6 bases). Germline V gives CDR1 MGHRA, CDR2 YSYEKL. This CDR3 has 19 amino acids. V lost 2 bases, J lost 0 bases, and 22 bases lay in between.

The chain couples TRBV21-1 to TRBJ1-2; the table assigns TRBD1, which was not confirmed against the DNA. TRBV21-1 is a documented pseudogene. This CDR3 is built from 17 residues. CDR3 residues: CASSKDGCGRGGYGYTF. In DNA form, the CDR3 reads TGTGCCAGCAGCAAAGATGGTTGCGGCAGGGGTGGCTATGGCTACACCTTC.

In DNA, the CDR3 is TGTGCCAGCAGCGAGTACAATGAGCAGTTCTTC. Amino acid sequence: CASSEYNEQFF. This chain links TRBV2 with TRBJ2-1; no firm D call. CDR3 size: 11 residues. With 6 bases removed from V and 4 bases from J, the gap between germline ends came to 4 bases. Germline V gene data show CDR1 as SNHLY and CDR2 as FYNNEI.

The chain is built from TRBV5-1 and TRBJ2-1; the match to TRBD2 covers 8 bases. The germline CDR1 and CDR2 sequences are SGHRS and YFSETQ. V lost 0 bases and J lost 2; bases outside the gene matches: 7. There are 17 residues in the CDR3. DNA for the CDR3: TGCGCCAGCAGCTTGGCCATTCGAGCGGGGGCCTACAATGAGCAGTTCTTC. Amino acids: CASSLAIRAGAYNEQFF.

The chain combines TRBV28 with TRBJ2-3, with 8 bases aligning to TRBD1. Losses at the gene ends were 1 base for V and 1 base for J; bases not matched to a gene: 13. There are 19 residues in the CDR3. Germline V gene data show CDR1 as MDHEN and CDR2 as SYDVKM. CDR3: CASSLLGMGQGAGTDTQYF. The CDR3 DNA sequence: TGTGCCAGCAGTTTATTAGGGATGGGGCAGGGGGCTGGCACAGATACGCAGTATTTT.

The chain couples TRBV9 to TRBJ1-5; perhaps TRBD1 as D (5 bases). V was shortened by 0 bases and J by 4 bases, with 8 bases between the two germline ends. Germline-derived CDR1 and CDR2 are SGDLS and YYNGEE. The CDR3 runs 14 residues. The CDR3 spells CASSVDGGNQPQHF. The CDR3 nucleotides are TGTGCCAGCAGCGTAGACGGGGGAAATCAGCCCCAGCATTTT. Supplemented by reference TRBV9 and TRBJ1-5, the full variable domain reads DSGVTQTPKHLITATGQRVTLRCSPRSGDLSVYWYQQSLDQGLQFLIQYYNGEERAKGNILERFSAQQFPDLHSELNLSSLELGDSALYFCASSVDGGNQPQHFGDGTRLSIL.

CDR3 DNA: TGTGCCAGCAGCCAACGTTTCTCTGGAAACACCATATATTTT. Residues: CASSQRFSGNTIYF. This sequence joins TRBV3-1 (or the pseudogene TRBV3-2) and TRBJ1-3, with D uncertain. V dropped 2 bases and J dropped 0 bases, with 5 bases sitting between them. The CDR3 totals 14 residues. Germline CDR1 LGHDT, CDR2 YNNKEL (reference sequence).

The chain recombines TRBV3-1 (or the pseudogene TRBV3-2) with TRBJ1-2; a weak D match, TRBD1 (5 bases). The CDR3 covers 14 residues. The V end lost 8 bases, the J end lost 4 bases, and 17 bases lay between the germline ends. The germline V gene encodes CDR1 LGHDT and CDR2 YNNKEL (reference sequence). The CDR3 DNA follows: TGTGCCAGCTCGAATGTGGGGGGTGGCTATGGCTACACCTTC. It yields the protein CASSNVGGGYGYTF.

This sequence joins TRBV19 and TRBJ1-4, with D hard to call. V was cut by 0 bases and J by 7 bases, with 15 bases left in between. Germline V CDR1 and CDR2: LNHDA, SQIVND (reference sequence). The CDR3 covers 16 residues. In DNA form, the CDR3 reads TGTGCCAGTAGTATAGACCCGGATCTTGGAGGTGAAAAACTGTTTTTT. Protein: CASSIDPDLGGEKLFF.

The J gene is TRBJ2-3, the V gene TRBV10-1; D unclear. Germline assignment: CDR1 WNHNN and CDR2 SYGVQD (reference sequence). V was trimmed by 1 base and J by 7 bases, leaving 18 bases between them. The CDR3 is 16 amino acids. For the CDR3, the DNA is TGCGCCAGCAGTGAGTTGGAGTCAGTGTCGGAGAATACGCAGTATTTT. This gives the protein CASSELESVSENTQYF.